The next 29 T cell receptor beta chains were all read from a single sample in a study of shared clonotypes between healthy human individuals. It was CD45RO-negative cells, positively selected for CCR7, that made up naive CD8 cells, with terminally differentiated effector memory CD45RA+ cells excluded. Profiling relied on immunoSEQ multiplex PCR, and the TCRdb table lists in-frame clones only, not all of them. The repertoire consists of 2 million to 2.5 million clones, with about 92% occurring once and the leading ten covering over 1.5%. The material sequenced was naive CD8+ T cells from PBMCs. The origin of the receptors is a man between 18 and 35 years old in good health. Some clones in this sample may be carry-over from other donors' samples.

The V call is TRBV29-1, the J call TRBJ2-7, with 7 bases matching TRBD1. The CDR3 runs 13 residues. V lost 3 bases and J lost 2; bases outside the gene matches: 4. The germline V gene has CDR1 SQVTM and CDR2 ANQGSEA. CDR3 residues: CSVDRTGTYEQYF. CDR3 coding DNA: TGCAGCGTTGATAGGACAGGAACCTACGAGCAGTACTTC.

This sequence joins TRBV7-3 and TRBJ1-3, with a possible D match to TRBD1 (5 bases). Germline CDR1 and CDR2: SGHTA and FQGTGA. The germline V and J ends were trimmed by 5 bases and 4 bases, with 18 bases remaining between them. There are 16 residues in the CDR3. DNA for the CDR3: TGTGCCAGCAGCCAAAAGGGGTTGGGGCTCGGAAACACCATATATTTT. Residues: CASSQKGLGLGNTIYF.

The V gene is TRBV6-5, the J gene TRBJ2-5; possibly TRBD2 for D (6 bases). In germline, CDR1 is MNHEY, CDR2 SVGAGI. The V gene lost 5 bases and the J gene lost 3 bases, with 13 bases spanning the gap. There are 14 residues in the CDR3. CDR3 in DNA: TGTGCCAGCAGTACTAGGGACTCAGAAGAGACCCAGTACTTC. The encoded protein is CASSTRDSEETQYF.

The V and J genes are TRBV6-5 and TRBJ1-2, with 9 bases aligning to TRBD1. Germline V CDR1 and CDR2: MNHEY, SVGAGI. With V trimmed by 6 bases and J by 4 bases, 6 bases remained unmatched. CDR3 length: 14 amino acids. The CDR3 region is CASRAGTGLYGYTF. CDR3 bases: TGTGCCAGCAGAGCCGGGACAGGGCTCTATGGCTACACCTTC.

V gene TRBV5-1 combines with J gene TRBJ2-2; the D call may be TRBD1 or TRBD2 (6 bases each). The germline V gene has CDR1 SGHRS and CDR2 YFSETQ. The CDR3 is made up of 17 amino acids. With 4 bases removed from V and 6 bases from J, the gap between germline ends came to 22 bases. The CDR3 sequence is CASSPSWGAVAPGELFF. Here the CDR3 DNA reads TGCGCCAGCAGCCCTTCTTGGGGGGCCGTTGCCCCCGGGGAGCTGTTTTTT. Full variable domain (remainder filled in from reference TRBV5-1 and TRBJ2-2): KAGVTQTPRYLIKTRGQQVTLSCSPISGHRSVSWYQQTPGQGLQFLFEYFSETQRNKGNFPGRFSGRQFSNSRSEMNVSTLELGDSALYLCASSPSWGAVAPGELFFGEGSRLTVL.

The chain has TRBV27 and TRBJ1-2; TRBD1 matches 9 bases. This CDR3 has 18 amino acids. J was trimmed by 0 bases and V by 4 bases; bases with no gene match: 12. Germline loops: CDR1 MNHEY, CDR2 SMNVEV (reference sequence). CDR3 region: CASSSHQRTGEANYGYTF. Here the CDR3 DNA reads TGTGCCAGCAGTTCACACCAGAGGACAGGGGAAGCTAACTATGGCTACACCTTC.

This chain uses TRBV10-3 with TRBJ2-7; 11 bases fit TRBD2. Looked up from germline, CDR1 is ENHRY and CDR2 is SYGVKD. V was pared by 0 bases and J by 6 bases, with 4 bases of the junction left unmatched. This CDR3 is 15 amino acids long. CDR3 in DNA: TGTGCCATCAGTGAGTCCCAACTAGCGGGAGCCGAGCAGTACTTC. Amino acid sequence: CAISESQLAGAEQYF.

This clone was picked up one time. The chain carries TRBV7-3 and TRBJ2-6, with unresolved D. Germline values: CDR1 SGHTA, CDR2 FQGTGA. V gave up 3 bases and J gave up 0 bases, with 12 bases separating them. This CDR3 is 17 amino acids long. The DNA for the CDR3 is TGTGCCAGCAGCTTCAACCGATGGGACTCTGGGGCCAACGTCCTGACTTTC. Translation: CASSFNRWDSGANVLTF.

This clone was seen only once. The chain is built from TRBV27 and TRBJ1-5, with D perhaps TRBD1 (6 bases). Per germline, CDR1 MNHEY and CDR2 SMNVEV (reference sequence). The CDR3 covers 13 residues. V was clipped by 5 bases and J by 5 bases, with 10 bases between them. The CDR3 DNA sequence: TGTGCCAGCAGTGAGCAGGGGTATCAGCCCCAGCATTTT. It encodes CASSEQGYQPQHF.

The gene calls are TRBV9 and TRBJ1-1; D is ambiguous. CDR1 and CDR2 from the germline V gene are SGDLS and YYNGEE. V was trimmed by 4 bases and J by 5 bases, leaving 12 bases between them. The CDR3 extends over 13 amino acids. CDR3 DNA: TGTGCCAGCAGCAGTGGGGATATGACTGAAGCTTTCTTT. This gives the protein CASSSGDMTEAFF.

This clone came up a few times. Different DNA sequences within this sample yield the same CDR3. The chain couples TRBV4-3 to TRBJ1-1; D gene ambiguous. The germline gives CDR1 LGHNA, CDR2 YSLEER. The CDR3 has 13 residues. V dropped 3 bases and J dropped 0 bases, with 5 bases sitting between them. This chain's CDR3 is CASSQGVNTEAFF. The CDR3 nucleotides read TGCGCCAGCAGCCAGGGAGTGAACACTGAAGCTTTCTTT.

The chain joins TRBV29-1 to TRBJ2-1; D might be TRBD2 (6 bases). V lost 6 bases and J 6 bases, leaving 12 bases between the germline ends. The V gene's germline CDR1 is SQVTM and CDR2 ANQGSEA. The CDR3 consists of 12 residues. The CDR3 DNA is TGCAGCGTGCCGACTAGAGGCAATGAGCAGTTCTTC. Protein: CSVPTRGNEQFF.

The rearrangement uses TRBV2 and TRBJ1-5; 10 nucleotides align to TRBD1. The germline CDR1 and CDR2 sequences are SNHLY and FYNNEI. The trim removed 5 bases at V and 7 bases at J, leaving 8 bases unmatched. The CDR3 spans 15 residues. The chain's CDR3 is CASSSGDRGNQPQHF. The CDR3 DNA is TGTGCCAGCAGTAGTGGGGACAGGGGTAACCAGCCCCAGCATTTT.

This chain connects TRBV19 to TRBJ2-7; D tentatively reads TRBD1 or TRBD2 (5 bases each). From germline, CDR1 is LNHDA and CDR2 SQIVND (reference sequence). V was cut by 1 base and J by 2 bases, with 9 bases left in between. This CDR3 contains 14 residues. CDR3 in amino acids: CASSIGGVAYEQYF. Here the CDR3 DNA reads TGTGCCAGTAGTATAGGAGGGGTGGCCTACGAGCAGTACTTC.

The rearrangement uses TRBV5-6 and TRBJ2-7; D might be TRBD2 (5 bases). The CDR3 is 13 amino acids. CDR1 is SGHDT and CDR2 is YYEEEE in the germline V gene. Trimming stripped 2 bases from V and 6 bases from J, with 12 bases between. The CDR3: CASSLSPAGEQYF. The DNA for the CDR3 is TGTGCCAGCAGCTTAAGTCCTGCGGGCGAGCAGTACTTC.

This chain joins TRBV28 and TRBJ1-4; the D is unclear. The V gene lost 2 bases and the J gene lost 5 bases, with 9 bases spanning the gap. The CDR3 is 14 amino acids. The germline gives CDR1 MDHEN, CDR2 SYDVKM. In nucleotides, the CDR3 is TGTGCCAGCAGTTTAAGGAGGGTAAATGAAAAACTGTTTTTT. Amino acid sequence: CASSLRRVNEKLFF.

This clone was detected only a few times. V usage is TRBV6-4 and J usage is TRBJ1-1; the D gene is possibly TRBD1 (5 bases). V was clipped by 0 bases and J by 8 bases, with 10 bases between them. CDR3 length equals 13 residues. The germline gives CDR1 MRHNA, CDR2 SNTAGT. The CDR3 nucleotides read TGTGCCAGCAGTGACTCGACAGTCGGCGAAGCTTTCTTT. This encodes CASSDSTVGEAFF.

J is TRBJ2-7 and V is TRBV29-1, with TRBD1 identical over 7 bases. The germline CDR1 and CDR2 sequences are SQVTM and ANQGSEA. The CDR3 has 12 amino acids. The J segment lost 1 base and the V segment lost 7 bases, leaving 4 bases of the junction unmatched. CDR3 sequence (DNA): TGCAGCGCACGACAGGGTTCCTACGAGCAGTACTTC. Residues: CSARQGSYEQYF.

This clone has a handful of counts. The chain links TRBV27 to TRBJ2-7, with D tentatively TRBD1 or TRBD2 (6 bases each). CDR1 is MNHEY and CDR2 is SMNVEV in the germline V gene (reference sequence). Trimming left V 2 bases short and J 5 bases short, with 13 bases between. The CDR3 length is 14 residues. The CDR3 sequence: CASSLRGAGNEQYF. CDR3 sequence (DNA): TGTGCCAGCAGTTTAAGGGGGGCTGGGAACGAGCAGTACTTC.

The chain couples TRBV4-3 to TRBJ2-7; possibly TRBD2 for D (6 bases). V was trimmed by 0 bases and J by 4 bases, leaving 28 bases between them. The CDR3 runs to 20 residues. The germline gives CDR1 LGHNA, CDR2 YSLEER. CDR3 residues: CASSQDWWGDDPPIMYEQYF. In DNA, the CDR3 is TGCGCCAGCAGCCAAGATTGGTGGGGGGACGATCCCCCCATAATGTACGAGCAGTACTTC.

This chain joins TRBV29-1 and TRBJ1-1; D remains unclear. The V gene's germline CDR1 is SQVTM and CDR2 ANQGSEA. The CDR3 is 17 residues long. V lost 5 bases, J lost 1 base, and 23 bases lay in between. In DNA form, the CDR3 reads TGCAGCGTTAAATTCCCGGATGGTAACGCTTGGAACACTGAAGCTTTCTTT. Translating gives CSVKFPDGNAWNTEAFF. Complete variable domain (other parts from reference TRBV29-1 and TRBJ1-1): SAVISQKPSRDICQRGTSLTIQCQVDSQVTMMFWYRQQPGQSLTLIATANQGSEATYESGFVIDKFPISRPNLTFSTLTVSNMSPEDSSIYLCSVKFPDGNAWNTEAFFGQGTRLTVV.

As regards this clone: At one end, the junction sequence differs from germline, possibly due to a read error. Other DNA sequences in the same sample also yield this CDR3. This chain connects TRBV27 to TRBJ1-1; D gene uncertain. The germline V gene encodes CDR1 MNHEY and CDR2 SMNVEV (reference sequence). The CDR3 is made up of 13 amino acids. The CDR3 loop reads CASSLSLTTEAFF. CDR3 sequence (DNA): TGTGCTAGCAGTTTATCCCTGACCACTGAAGCTTTCTTT.

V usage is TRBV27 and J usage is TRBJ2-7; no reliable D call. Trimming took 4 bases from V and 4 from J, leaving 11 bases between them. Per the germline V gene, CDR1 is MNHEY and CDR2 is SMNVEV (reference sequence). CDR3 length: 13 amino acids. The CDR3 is CASSYQVSYEQYF. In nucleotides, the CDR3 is TGTGCCAGCAGTTACCAGGTCTCTTACGAGCAGTACTTC.

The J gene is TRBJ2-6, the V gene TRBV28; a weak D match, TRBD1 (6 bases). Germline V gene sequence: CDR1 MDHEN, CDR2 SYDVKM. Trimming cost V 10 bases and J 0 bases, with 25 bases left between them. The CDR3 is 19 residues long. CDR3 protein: CATHSAEDSLYSGANVLTF. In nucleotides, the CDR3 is TGTGCCACCCACTCGGCAGAGGACAGCCTTTACTCTGGGGCCAACGTCCTGACTTTC.

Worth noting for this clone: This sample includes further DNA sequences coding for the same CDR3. CDR3 sequence: CASSYSLAGGYEQYF. As DNA, the CDR3 is TGTGCCAGCAGTTACTCCTTAGCGGGAGGCTACGAGCAGTACTTC. The chain carries TRBV6-6 and TRBJ2-7; 10 nucleotides match TRBD2. Germline-derived CDR1 and CDR2 are MNHNY and SVGAGI (reference sequence). The trim removed 0 bases at V and 3 bases at J, leaving 2 bases unmatched. The CDR3 has 15 residues.

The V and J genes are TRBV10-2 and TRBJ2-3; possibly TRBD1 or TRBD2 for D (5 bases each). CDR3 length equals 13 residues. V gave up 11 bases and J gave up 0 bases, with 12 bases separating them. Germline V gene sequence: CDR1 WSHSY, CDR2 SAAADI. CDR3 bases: TGCGCCGGGGCAGCGGATAGCACAGATACGCAGTATTTT. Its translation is CAGAADSTDTQYF.

The DNA of the CDR3 is TGTGCCAGCAGTTTACGGGGTTTGGCTCAGCCCCAGCATTTT. Translated: CASSLRGLAQPQHF. The rearrangement links TRBV28 to TRBJ1-5; D gene uncertain. The V end lost 2 bases, the J end lost 6 bases, and 11 bases lay between the germline ends. The germline gives CDR1 MDHEN, CDR2 SYDVKM. The length of the CDR3 is 14 residues.

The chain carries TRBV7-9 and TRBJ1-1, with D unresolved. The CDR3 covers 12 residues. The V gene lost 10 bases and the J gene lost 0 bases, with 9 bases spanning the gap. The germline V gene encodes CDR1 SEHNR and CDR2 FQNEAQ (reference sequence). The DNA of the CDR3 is TGTGCCAACCTCCCTTTGAACACTGAAGCTTTCTTT. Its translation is CANLPLNTEAFF.

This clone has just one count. The CDR3 region has the DNA TGTGCCAGCAGTTTATATGGCGGCCGATCGGCCCAGTACTTC. Translated, it gives CASSLYGGRSAQYF. The chain links TRBV27 to TRBJ2-5; D is uncertain. V lost 1 base, J lost 9 bases, and 15 bases lay in between. Germline assignment: CDR1 MNHEY and CDR2 SMNVEV (reference sequence). The CDR3 has 14 amino acids.